What follows are 26 T cell receptor beta chains derived from one specimen sequenced in a study of cytomegalovirus exposure and HLA in healthy donors (dated by TCRdb to the late 2010s). The protocol used for the library was the immunoSEQ multiplex PCR assay. For the multiplex PCR, a mixture combining 60 forward primers for TCR Vbeta segments and 13 reverse primers for TCR Jbeta segments was used. TCRdb provides this immuneACCESS table in a form limited to in-frame rearrangements. Some clones are lacking; in checked studies, under half of them reflect an unresolved V gene, and why the rest are absent is not known. This sample lists roughly 180,000 clones; roughly 78% were detected once. Around 14% of the sample goes to the ten largest clones. The sequencing input was PBMCs. The receptors shown here come from a woman in her forties or fifties in good health and CMV-seropositive.

The rearrangement links TRBV4-1 to TRBJ2-4; D remains ambiguous. This CDR3 contains 15 residues. V was shortened by 1 base and J by 0 bases, with 7 bases between the two germline ends. The germline V gene encodes CDR1 MGHRA and CDR2 YSYEKL. CDR3: CASSQAGLAKNIQYF. CDR3 DNA sequence: TGCGCCAGCAGCCAAGCGGGTCTAGCCAAAAACATTCAGTACTTC.

V and J are TRBV10-2 and TRBJ1-4, with D maybe TRBD1 (6 bases). V lost 3 bases and J lost 3, with 8 bases in between. The CDR3 spans 14 residues. CDR1 and CDR2 from the germline V gene are WSHSY and SAAADI. CDR3 bases: TGCGCCAGCAGTGACCCAGGGGCTAATGAAAAACTGTTTTTT. It specifies CASSDPGANEKLFF.

The J gene is TRBJ2-7, the V gene TRBV18, with 7 bases matching TRBD2. J was trimmed by 1 base and V by 3 bases; bases with no gene match: 6. The germline CDR1 and CDR2 sequences are KGHSH and LQKENI. The CDR3 covers 15 residues. The CDR3 sequence: CASSPGLAESYEQYF. The DNA for the CDR3 is TGTGCCAGCTCACCTGGCCTAGCGGAATCCTACGAGCAGTACTTC.

This rearrangement joins TRBV19 to TRBJ1-5, with D maybe TRBD1 (6 bases). The CDR3 covers 14 residues. Trimming took 3 bases from V and 8 from J, leaving 14 bases between them. CDR1 and CDR2 (germline): LNHDA, SQIVND (reference sequence). CDR3 in DNA: TGTGCCAGTAGTATCTCACAGGGCACGAAGCCCCAGCATTTT. Its protein is CASSISQGTKPQHF.

V gene TRBV19 combines with J gene TRBJ2-1, with D perhaps matching TRBD2 (5 bases). The CDR3 is made up of 14 amino acids. Germline V gene sequence: CDR1 LNHDA, CDR2 SQIVND (reference sequence). Trimming left V 4 bases short and J 2 bases short, with 9 bases between. CDR3 bases: TGTGCCAGTAGTACCACCGGGGCCTACAATGAGCAGTTCTTC. It yields the protein CASSTTGAYNEQFF.

This clone was seen only once. This chain connects TRBV4-1 to TRBJ2-5; 9 nucleotides align to TRBD1. The closer fit of TRBJ2-7 to the DNA end suggests the J call may be wrong. CDR3 length equals 15 residues. Germline CDR1 MGHRA, CDR2 YSYEKL. The CDR3 DNA sequence: TGCGCCAGCAGCCAGCTCGTGACAGGGGGCTACGAGCAGTACTTC. Translation gives CASSQLVTGGYEQYF.

The J gene is TRBJ1-5, the V gene TRBV29-1, with D perhaps matching TRBD1 (5 bases). The CDR3 is 12 amino acids. V was clipped by 7 bases and J by 4 bases, with 11 bases between them. Germline lookup yields CDR1 SQVTM and CDR2 ANQGSEA. The CDR3 sequence: CSARASNQPQHF. Written as DNA, the CDR3 is TGCAGCGCCAGGGCCTCTAATCAGCCCCAGCATTTT.

This clone has more than one count but fewer than ten. The CDR3 loop reads CAIQAGGSQPQHF. CDR3 DNA sequence: TGTGCCATCCAAGCCGGGGGGAGTCAGCCCCAGCATTTT. The V call is TRBV10-3, the J call TRBJ1-5; a weak D match, TRBD1 (5 bases). Germline CDR1 is ENHRY and CDR2 is SYGVKD. Trimming left V 8 bases short and J 6 bases short, with 14 bases between. The CDR3 is 13 amino acids.

This clone was counted only a few times. The rearrangement links TRBV6-5 to TRBJ2-1; 13 positions match TRBD2. The germline V gene encodes CDR1 MNHEY and CDR2 SVGAGI. The ends lost 5 bases at V and 7 bases at J; junction bases unmatched: 5. The CDR3 has 15 residues. The CDR3 nucleotides read TGTGCCAGCAGTAAACTAGCGGGGGGGCCTAATGAGCAGTTCTTC. The encoded protein is CASSKLAGGPNEQFF.

This clone has only a few counts. The chain uses TRBV18 and TRBJ1-1, with D unresolved. CDR3 length: 18 amino acids. The V end lost 2 bases, the J end lost 5 bases, and 24 bases lay between the germline ends. In germline, CDR1 is KGHSH, CDR2 LQKENI. CDR3 coding DNA: TGTGCCAGCTCACCAAGAGGAGGAGGGCACGTCCCGGGTACTGAAGCTTTCTTT. Its translation is CASSPRGGGHVPGTEAFF.

This rearrangement joins TRBV6-1 to TRBJ1-4; D possibly corresponds to TRBD1 (6 bases). CDR3 length: 15 amino acids. CDR1 MNHNS and CDR2 SASEGT come from the germline V gene. The ends were cut back, 4 bases at V and 3 bases at J, with 12 bases in the middle. CDR3 in amino acids: CASSVWGPSNEKLFF. The CDR3 coding sequence is TGTGCCAGCAGTGTTTGGGGGCCGTCTAATGAAAAACTGTTTTTT.

This clone was detected only once. The rearrangement links TRBV5-1 to TRBJ2-2; maybe TRBD1 (6 bases). In germline, CDR1 is SGHRS, CDR2 YFSETQ. The CDR3 sequence is 15 residues long. Trimming left V 3 bases short and J 6 bases short, with 15 bases between. The CDR3: CASSSQSGAPGELFF. The CDR3 nucleotides are TGCGCCAGCAGCTCTCAGTCAGGGGCGCCCGGGGAGCTGTTTTTT. The variable domain in full, with the rest retrieved from reference TRBV5-1 and TRBJ2-2, is KAGVTQTPRYLIKTRGQQVTLSCSPISGHRSVSWYQQTPGQGLQFLFEYFSETQRNKGNFPGRFSGRQFSNSRSEMNVSTLELGDSALYLCASSSQSGAPGELFFGEGSRLTVL.

V usage is TRBV6-1 and J usage is TRBJ2-1; 12 bases are a match to TRBD2. This CDR3 has 15 residues. Trimming removed 4 bases from V and 8 bases from J; junction bases left unmatched: 6. Germline CDR1 reads MNHNS; CDR2 reads SASEGT. CDR3 loop: CASSVLAGGVHEQFF. The CDR3 DNA is TGTGCCAGCAGTGTACTAGCGGGGGGCGTCCATGAGCAGTTCTTC.

The chain is built from TRBV10-1 and TRBJ2-1, with 9 bases lining up with TRBD2. Germline values: CDR1 WNHNN, CDR2 SYGVQD (reference sequence). V was clipped by 2 bases and J by 4 bases; unmatched bases: 3. The CDR3 consists of 15 residues. CDR3 bases: TGCGCCAGCAGTGAGGGCGGGGGGGCTTACAATGAGCAGTTCTTC. Protein product: CASSEGGGAYNEQFF.

This chain connects TRBV9 to TRBJ2-3; no definite D call. The CDR3 totals 14 residues. V lost 0 bases to trimming and J lost 5 bases, with 10 bases between them. The germline CDR1 and CDR2 sequences are SGDLS and YYNGEE. The CDR3 loop reads CASSVDSPLDTQYF. CDR3 nucleotides: TGTGCCAGCAGCGTAGACAGCCCCCTAGATACGCAGTATTTT. The complete variable domain, with remaining parts taken from reference TRBV9 and TRBJ2-3, reads DSGVTQTPKHLITATGQRVTLRCSPRSGDLSVYWYQQSLDQGLQFLIQYYNGEERAKGNILERFSAQQFPDLHSELNLSSLELGDSALYFCASSVDSPLDTQYFGPGTRLTVL.

This clone has just one count. This chain connects TRBV7-2 to TRBJ2-7; weak D call: TRBD2 (6 bases). The CDR3 has 12 residues. Germline loops: CDR1 SGHTA, CDR2 FQGNSA. V dropped 8 bases and J dropped 2 bases, with 10 bases sitting between them. The CDR3 DNA reads as TGTGCCAGCGGAGGGAGAGCCTACGAGCAGTACTTC. Its protein product is CASGGRAYEQYF.

This chain uses TRBV5-1 with TRBJ2-5, with TRBD2 matching 14 bases. The CDR3 consists of 16 residues. V lost 6 bases to trimming and J lost 6 bases; unmatched junction nucleotides: 10. Germline V CDR1 and CDR2: SGHRS, YFSETQ. CDR3 amino acids: CASTMGGTSGGKTQYF. For the CDR3, the DNA is TGCGCCAGCACCATGGGGGGGACTAGCGGGGGAAAGACCCAGTACTTC.

This clone occurred once. V usage is TRBV10-1 and J usage is TRBJ1-6; possible D gene TRBD1, 5 bases. Germline values: CDR1 WNHNN, CDR2 SYGVQD (reference sequence). CDR3 size: 17 residues. The V end was cut by 4 bases, the J end by 1 base, with 14 bases between. In DNA form, the CDR3 reads TGCGCCAGCAGTGGGGGGAGGGGCAAATCCTATAATTCACCCCTCCACTTT. Its translation is CASSGGRGKSYNSPLHF.

The chain combines TRBV5-4 with TRBJ2-5; TRBD1 is a possible D gene (6 bases). The V and J ends lost 4 bases and 5 bases respectively, with 15 bases between them. CDR3 size: 14 residues. Per the germline V gene, CDR1 is SGHNT and CDR2 is YYREEE (reference sequence). As DNA, the CDR3 is TGTGCCAGCAGCGTGACAGGATCTCCGGAGACCCAGTACTTC. Translation gives CASSVTGSPETQYF.

The chain is built from TRBV5-1 and TRBJ2-3, with D uncertain. This CDR3 region has 13 residues. The V gene lost 2 bases and the J gene lost 2 bases, with 6 bases spanning the gap. CDR1 is SGHRS and CDR2 is YFSETQ in the germline V gene. CDR3 bases: TGCGCCAGCAGCTTACAGACCACAGATACGCAGTATTTT. Encoded protein: CASSLQTTDTQYF.

The chain couples TRBV4-1 to TRBJ1-3; the D is unclear. The V and J ends lost 6 bases and 3 bases respectively, with 21 bases between them. CDR1 and CDR2 from the germline V gene are MGHRA and YSYEKL. CDR3 length: 17 amino acids. The DNA of the CDR3 is TGCGCCAGCAGAGAGTTACTAGGTGGGCTAAGTGGAAACACCATATATTTT. Residues: CASRELLGGLSGNTIYF.

As to this clone: Other DNA variants within this sample encode the same CDR3. The genes are TRBV5-1 and TRBJ1-2; D not certain. This CDR3 spans 13 amino acids. The V end was cut by 0 bases, the J end by 8 bases, with 11 bases between. Looked up from germline, CDR1 is SGHRS and CDR2 is YFSETQ. The CDR3 nucleotides are TGCGCCAGCAGCTTGGACGGGGTCGACGGCTACACCTTC. Protein: CASSLDGVDGYTF. Supplemented by reference TRBV5-1 and TRBJ1-2, the full variable domain reads KAGVTQTPRYLIKTRGQQVTLSCSPISGHRSVSWYQQTPGQGLQFLFEYFSETQRNKGNFPGRFSGRQFSNSRSEMNVSTLELGDSALYLCASSLDGVDGYTFGSGTRLTVV.

With respect to this clone: Other nucleotide sequences in the sample specify the same CDR3. CDR3 DNA sequence: TGCGCCAGCAGCCCCAGCTCCGGGAGGAGTACCGGGGAGCTGTTTTTT. Translating it yields CASSPSSGRSTGELFF. V usage is TRBV5-1 and J usage is TRBJ2-2; 7 positions match TRBD2. After removal of 4 bases from V and 5 bases from J, the junction contained 11 bases not matched to a gene. This CDR3 comprises 16 residues. Germline V gene lookup returns CDR1 SGHRS and CDR2 YFSETQ. Based on the CDR3 plus reference TRBV5-1 and TRBJ2-2, the full variable domain is KAGVTQTPRYLIKTRGQQVTLSCSPISGHRSVSWYQQTPGQGLQFLFEYFSETQRNKGNFPGRFSGRQFSNSRSEMNVSTLELGDSALYLCASSPSSGRSTGELFFGEGSRLTVL.

The V and J genes are TRBV7-7 and TRBJ1-1; D call uncertain. V lost 5 bases and J 2 bases, leaving 9 bases between the germline ends. Germline CDR1 SSHAT, CDR2 FNYEAQ (reference sequence). This CDR3 contains 13 residues. CDR3 protein: CASSSVTNTEAFF. DNA for the CDR3: TGTGCCAGCAGCAGCGTCACCAACACTGAAGCTTTCTTT.

This chain connects TRBV9 to TRBJ1-1, with 8 bases identical to TRBD1. CDR1 SGDLS and CDR2 YYNGEE come from the germline V gene. The CDR3 runs to 16 residues. V shed 4 bases and J 1 base; nucleotides not matched to a gene: 9. This chain's CDR3 is CASSTHKDRANTEAFF. In DNA form, the CDR3 reads TGTGCCAGCAGCACCCATAAGGACAGGGCGAACACTGAAGCTTTCTTT.

This clone has just one count. The rearrangement joins TRBV6-5 to TRBJ2-7; maybe TRBD2 (7 bases). Per germline, CDR1 MNHEY and CDR2 SVGAGI. The CDR3 length is 12 residues. The germline V and J ends were trimmed by 6 bases and 9 bases, with 15 bases remaining between them. CDR3 sequence reads: CASSQRGGTQYF. The CDR3 DNA sequence: TGTGCCAGCAGCCAGAGGGGGGGAACGCAGTACTTC.